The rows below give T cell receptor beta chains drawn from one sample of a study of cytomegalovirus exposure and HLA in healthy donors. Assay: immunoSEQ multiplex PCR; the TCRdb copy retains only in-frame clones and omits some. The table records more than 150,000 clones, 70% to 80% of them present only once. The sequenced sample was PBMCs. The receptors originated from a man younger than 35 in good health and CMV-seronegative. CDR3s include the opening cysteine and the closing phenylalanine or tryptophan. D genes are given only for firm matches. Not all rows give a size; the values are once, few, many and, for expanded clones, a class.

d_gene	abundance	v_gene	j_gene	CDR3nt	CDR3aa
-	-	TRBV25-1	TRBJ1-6	TGTGCCAGCACCCGCGACTCCTATAATTCACCCCTCCACTTT	CASTRDSYNSPLHF
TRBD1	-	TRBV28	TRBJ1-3	TGTGCCAGCAGGCCCCACAGGGGGCTATCCCCCACCATATATTTT	CASRPHRGLSPTIYF
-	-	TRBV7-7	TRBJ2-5	TGTGCTAGCAGCTTAGCAGGTGTAGGGGTCGGAGAGACCCAGTACTTC	CASSLAGVGVGETQYF
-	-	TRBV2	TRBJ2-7	TGTGCCAGCAGTCCGAGTCCTTCCGCCGGGACACTCCGAAGAGGCTGGTCCGAGCAGTACTTC	CASSPSPSAGTLRRGWSEQYF
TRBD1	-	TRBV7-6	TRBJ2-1	TGTGCCAGCACCTCTCCGACAGGGGGTAACAATGAGCAGTTCTTC	CASTSPTGGNNEQFF
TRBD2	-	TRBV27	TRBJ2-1	TGTGCCAGCAGTTTCGCGTCTAGCGGGGACTACAATGAGCAGTTCTTC	CASSFASSGDYNEQFF
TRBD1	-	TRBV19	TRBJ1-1	TGTGCCAGTAGTACCCGACAGGGTATGAACACTGAAGCTTTCTTT	CASSTRQGMNTEAFF
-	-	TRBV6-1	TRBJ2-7	TGTGCCAGCACCGGGGCCTACGAGCAGTACTTC	CASTGAYEQYF
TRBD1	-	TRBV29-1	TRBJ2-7	TGCAGCGTAGGGACAGGGACCGACGAGCAGTACTTC	CSVGTGTDEQYF
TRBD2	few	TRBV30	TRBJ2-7	TGTGCCTGGAGTGCCTTAGCGGGAGGTAACTACTACGAGCAGTACTTC	CAWSALAGGNYYEQYF
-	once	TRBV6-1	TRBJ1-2	TGTGCCAGCAGTGGTTCAGGGGCGAACTATGGCTACACCTTC	CASSGSGANYGYTF
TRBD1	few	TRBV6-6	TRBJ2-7	TGTGCCAGCAGTTACACTCGCGACAGGGTGGATCCCTTC	CASSYTRDRVDPF
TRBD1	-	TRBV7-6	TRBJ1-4	TGTGCCAGCAGCTTGACAGGGTTTGAAAAACTGTTTTTT	CASSLTGFEKLFF
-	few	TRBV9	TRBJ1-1	TGTGCCAGCAGGGCCGCCGGGATGAACACTGAAGCTTTCTTT	CASRAAGMNTEAFF
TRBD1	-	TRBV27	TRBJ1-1	TGTGCCAGCAGTACTAGAACAGGGGCAGGCACTGAAGCTTTCTTT	CASSTRTGAGTEAFF
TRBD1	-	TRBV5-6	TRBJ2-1	TGTGCCAGCAGCCCAATCCCGACAGGGATATACAATGAGCAGTTCTTC	CASSPIPTGIYNEQFF
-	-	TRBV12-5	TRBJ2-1	TGTGCTAGTGGTCTGGTGGTGGGCCGGGAGCGGGCCCCTGAGCAGTTCTTC	CASGLVVGRERAPEQFF
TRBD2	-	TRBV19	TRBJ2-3	TGTGCCAGTAGTCCCAACCGACTAGCGGGAGGCCTTCTGGTGGCAGATACGCAGTATTTT	CASSPNRLAGGLLVADTQYF
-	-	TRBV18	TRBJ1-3	TGTGCCAGCTCACCAGGGAGCGGAAACACCATATATTTT	CASSPGSGNTIYF
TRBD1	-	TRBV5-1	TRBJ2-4	TGCGCCAGCAGCTTGGCAGGGGGAAGAAACATTCAGTACTTC	CASSLAGGRNIQYF
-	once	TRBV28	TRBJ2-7	TGTGCCAGCATGTTGGGGGCCGCCTACGAGCAGTACTTC	CASMLGAAYEQYF
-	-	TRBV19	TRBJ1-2	TGTGCCAGTAGTATATCCTCTAACTATGGCTACACCTTC	CASSISSNYGYTF
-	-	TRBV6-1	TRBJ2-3	TGTGCCAGCAGTGAACATAAGGGAGGTCGCACAGATACGCAGTATTTT	CASSEHKGGRTDTQYF
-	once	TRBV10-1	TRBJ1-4	TGCACCCGAGAACTTGGAGGCGTCACAACTAATGAAAAACTGTTTTTT	CTRELGGVTTNEKLFF
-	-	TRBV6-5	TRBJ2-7	TGTGCCACAGCGACCGATAGCTCCTACGAGCAGTACTTC	CATATDSSYEQYF
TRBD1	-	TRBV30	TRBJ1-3	TGTGCCTGGGAGACAGGGGGCTTCGGAAACACCATATATTTT	CAWETGGFGNTIYF
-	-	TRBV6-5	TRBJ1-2	TGTGCCAGCAGCTTAAGGGGGGGGGAAGGCTACACCTTC	CASSLRGGEGYTF
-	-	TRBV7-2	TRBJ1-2	TGTGCCAGCAGCTCCAGACAGCGAACTAACTATGGCTACACCTTC	CASSSRQRTNYGYTF
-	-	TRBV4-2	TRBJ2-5	TGTGCCAGCAGCCAATCAACCGAGGAGACCCAGTACTTC	CASSQSTEETQYF
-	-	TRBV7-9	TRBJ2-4	TGTGCCAGCAGCTCGTCGAGGGCGGGGAAGCAGTACTTC	CASSSSRAGKQYF
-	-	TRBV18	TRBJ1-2	TGTGCCAGCTCACTGGCGGATGGCTACACCTTC	CASSLADGYTF
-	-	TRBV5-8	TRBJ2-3	TGTGCCAGCAGCTTTAATCAGGGTTTAGATACGCAGTATTTT	CASSFNQGLDTQYF
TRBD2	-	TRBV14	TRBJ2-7	TGTGCCAGCAGCCAGGCGGGACTAGCGGGAGAGCAGTACTTC	CASSQAGLAGEQYF
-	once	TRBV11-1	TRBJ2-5	TGTGCCAGCAGCCCCCCAGGCAGGGGAGCAGAGACCCAGTACTTC	CASSPPGRGAETQYF
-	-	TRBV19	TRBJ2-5	TGTGCCGGGAGGATGGACCAGAAGTTGTGGGAGACCCAGTACTTC	CAGRMDQKLWETQYF
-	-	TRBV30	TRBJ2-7	TGTGCCTGGAGGTGGGGGGGCGCTTTTGAAGAGCAGTACTTC	CAWRWGGAFEEQYF
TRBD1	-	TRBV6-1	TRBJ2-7	TGTGCCAGCAGCCTTCCGGGACAGGGAAGCGAGCAGTACTTC	CASSLPGQGSEQYF
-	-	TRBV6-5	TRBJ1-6	TGTGCCAGCAGTTACTCGCTAGGGGGTTTGGATTCACCCCTCCACTTT	CASSYSLGGLDSPLHF
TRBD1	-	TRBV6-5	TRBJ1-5	TGTGCCAGCAGTGCACAGGGGGATCGTAATCAGCCCCAGCATTTT	CASSAQGDRNQPQHF
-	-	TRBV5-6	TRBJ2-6	TGTGCCACCCTTCGAGGCTCTGGGGCCAACGTCCTGACTTTC	CATLRGSGANVLTF
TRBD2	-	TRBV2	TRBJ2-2	TGTGCCAGCAGTGCACGACTAGCGGGAGGGCCTACGAACACCGGGGAGCTGTTTTTT	CASSARLAGGPTNTGELFF
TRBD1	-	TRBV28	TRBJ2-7	TGTGCCAGCGGGGTCAGGGACAGGGGGCCTTCCTACGAGCAGTACTTC	CASGVRDRGPSYEQYF
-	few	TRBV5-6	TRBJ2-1	TGTGCCAGCAGCTTGTTCGGGGGAGCCTACAATGAGCAGTTCTTC	CASSLFGGAYNEQFF
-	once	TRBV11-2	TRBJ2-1	TGTGCCAGCAGCTTAGGAGGGGGATCCTACAATGAGCAGTTCTTC	CASSLGGGSYNEQFF
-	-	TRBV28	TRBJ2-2	TGTGCCAGCAGTTTATCCCCACAGGAGCACACCGGGGAGCTGTTTTTT	CASSLSPQEHTGELFF
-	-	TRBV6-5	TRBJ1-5	TGTGCCAGCATTTCGGGGTCTCTGACTCAGCCCCAGCATTTT	CASISGSLTQPQHF
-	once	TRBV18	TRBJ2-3	TGTGCCAGCTCACCACTGCGGGGACAGCAAGATACGCAGTATTTT	CASSPLRGQQDTQYF
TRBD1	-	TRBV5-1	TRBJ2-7	TGCGCCAGCAGCTTGACAGGGGGACAAACCTACGAGCAGTACTTC	CASSLTGGQTYEQYF
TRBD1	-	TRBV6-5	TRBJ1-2	TGTGCCAGCAGTTACGGCTATCCGGGACAGTATGGCTACACCTTC	CASSYGYPGQYGYTF
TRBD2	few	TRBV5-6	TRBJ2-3	TGTGCCAGCAGCTTAGGGACTAGCGACACAGATACGCAGTATTTT	CASSLGTSDTDTQYF
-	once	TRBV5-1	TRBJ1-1	TGCGCCAGCAGCCGCCCGGGGGGCAACACTGAAGCTTTCTTT	CASSRPGGNTEAFF
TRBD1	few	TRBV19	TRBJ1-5	TGTGCCAGTAGGAAGACAGGGCAACATCAGCCCCAGCATTTT	CASRKTGQHQPQHF
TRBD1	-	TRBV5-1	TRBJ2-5	TGCGCCAGCAGCGGGACAGCTCGTATAGGAGAGACCCAGTACTTC	CASSGTARIGETQYF
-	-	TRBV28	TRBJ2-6	TGTGCCAGCAGGAGGGAGCGGGCTAACGTCCTGACTTTC	CASRRERANVLTF
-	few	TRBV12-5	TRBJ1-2	TGTGCTAGTGGTTTGGACCGAGGCACCTATGGCTACACCTTC	CASGLDRGTYGYTF
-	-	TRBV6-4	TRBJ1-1	TGTGCCAGCAGCCGGGACAACTCTAACACTGAAGCTTTCTTT	CASSRDNSNTEAFF
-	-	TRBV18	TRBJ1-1	TGTGCCAGCTCACGCGGCAACACTGAAGCTTTCTTT	CASSRGNTEAFF
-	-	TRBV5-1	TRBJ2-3	TGCGCCAGCAGCTTGGGTTCAGGGTTTACAGATACGCAGTATTTT	CASSLGSGFTDTQYF
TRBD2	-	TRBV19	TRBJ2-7	TGTGCCAGCGGAATAGCGGGGCTCTCCTACGAGCAGTACTTC	CASGIAGLSYEQYF
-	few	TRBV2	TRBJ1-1	TGTGCCAGCAGTGAAGCAACGGGGTTTATGAACACTGAAGCTTTCTTT	CASSEATGFMNTEAFF